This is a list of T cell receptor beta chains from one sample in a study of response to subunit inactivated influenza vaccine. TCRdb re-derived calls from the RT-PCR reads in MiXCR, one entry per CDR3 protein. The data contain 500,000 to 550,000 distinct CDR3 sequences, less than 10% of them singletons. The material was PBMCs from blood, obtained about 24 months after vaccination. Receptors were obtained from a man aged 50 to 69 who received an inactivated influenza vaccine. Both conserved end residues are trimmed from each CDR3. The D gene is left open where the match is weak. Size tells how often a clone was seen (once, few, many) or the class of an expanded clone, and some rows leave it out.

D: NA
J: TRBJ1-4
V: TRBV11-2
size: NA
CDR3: ASSLRHTNEKLF

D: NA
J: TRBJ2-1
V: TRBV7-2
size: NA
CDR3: ASSTKVREIGNEQF

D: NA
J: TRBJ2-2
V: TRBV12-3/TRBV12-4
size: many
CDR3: ASRTRPTGELF

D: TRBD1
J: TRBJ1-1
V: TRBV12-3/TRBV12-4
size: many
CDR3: ASSLGTGANTEAF

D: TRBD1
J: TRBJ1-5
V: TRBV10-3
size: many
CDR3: AISRDREQPQH

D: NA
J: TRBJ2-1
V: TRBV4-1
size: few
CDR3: ASSQTGSYNEQF

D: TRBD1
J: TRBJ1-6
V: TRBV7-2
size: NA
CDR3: ASSLTTGVDSPLH

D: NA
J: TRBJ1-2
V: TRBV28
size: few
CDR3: ASSSTRGRSYGYT

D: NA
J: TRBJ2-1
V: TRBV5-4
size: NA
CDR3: ASSLPVGKSEQF

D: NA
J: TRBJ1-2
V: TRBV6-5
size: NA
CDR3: ASSYAGGAGYGYT

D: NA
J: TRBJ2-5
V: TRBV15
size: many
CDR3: ATSRDRRETQY

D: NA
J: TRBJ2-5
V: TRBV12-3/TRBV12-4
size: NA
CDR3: ASSFSRAQETQY